This TCR beta chain was profiled in a study of cytomegalovirus exposure and HLA in healthy donors. Regarding the study as a whole: Reports credit the classifier with highly specific, highly sensitive diagnosis of cytomegalovirus status.

This CDR3 spans 16 amino acids. The germline gives CDR1 SGHTA, CDR2 FQGNSA. The V end lost 3 bases, the J end lost 0 bases, and 12 bases lay between the germline ends. Both 60 Vbeta primers and 13 Jbeta primers went into the PCR. As handled by the study authors: An analysis performed later counted 73 million or so unique TCR beta chains (around 10 million of them shared). Here immunoSEQ multiplex PCR was the method, and the copy in TCRdb shows in-frame clones only, minus some. V and J calls plus clone size are reproduced from that table; the DNA served to infer D and trimming. This sample contains about 110,000 clones. Whereas donors were nominally healthy upon sampling, unrecorded immune exposures were probable. Turning to this clone: Antigen specificity is unknown.

The rearrangement uses TRBV7-2 and TRBJ1-3; D is possibly TRBD1 (5 bases). The source is a young man in good health and CMV-seronegative. Sequences were obtained from PBMCs. The CDR3 DNA reads as TGTGCCAGCAGCTTCGGACATCCCGACTCTGGAAACACCATATATTTT. The encoded protein is CASSFGHPDSGNTIYF.